The clone carrying this TCR beta chain was detected only a few times. Its antigen is as yet unknown. This sample was taken from a study of T cell repertoires in cytomegalovirus infection. Regarding the study as a whole: Frequencies of public TCR beta families were cumulated, and this identified carriers of CMV plus the relevant HLA.

MiXCR, run by TCRdb on the reads, gives a single entry per CDR3 protein. The table includes 200,000 to 300,000 distinct CDR3 sequences, around 13% detected once. The source material was PBMCs. The TCR was taken from a human donor in good health (CMV status not recorded). Some clones in this sample may be carry-over from other donors' samples.

CDR3 sequence reads: CAIRDPSDEQFF. CDR3 nucleotides: TGTGCCATCCGGGACCCGTCCGATGAGCAGTTCTTC. The rearrangement links TRBV10-3 to TRBJ2-1; the D gene could be TRBD1 or TRBD2 (5 bases each). The CDR3 runs 12 residues. V was cut by 8 bases and J by 8 bases, with 13 bases left in between. Germline V gene data show CDR1 as ENHRY and CDR2 as SYGVKD.